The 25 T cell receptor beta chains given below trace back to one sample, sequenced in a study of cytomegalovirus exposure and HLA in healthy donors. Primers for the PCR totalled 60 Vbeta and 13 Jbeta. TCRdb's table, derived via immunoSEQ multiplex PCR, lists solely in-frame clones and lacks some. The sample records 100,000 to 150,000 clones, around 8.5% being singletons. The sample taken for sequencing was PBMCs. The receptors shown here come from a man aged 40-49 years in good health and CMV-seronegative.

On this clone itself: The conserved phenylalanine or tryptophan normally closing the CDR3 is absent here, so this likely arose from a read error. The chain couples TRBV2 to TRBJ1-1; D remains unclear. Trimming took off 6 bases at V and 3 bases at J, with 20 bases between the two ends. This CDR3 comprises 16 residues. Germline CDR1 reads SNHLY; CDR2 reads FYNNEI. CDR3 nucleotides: TGTGCCAGCAGCCCCTTGGGAGGCCGGGAGGACACTGAAGCTTTCGTT. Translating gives CASSPLGGREDTEAFV.

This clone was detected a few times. CDR3 amino acids: CASSDQGTAEKLFF. The DNA of the CDR3 is TGTGCCAGCAGTGACCAGGGGACAGCTGAAAAACTGTTTTTT. This chain joins TRBV6-1 and TRBJ1-4; 7 nucleotides align to TRBD1. CDR3 length: 14 amino acids. V was pared by 3 bases and J by 7 bases, with 5 bases of the junction left unmatched. The germline gives CDR1 MNHNS, CDR2 SASEGT.

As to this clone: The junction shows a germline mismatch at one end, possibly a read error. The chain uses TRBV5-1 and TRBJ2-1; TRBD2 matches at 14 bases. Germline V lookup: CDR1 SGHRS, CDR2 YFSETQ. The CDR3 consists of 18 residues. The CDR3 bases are TGCGCCAGCACCTTGGGGACTAGCGGGGGCTACTCCTACAATGAGCAGTTCTTC. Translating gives CASTLGTSGGYSYNEQFF.

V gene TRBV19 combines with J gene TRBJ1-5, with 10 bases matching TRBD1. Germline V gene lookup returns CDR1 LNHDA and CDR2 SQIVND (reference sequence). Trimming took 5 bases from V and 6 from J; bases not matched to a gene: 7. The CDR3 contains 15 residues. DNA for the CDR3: TGTGCCAGTAGTGTGACAGGGGGCTTTAGTCAGCCCCAGCATTTT. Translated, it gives CASSVTGGFSQPQHF.

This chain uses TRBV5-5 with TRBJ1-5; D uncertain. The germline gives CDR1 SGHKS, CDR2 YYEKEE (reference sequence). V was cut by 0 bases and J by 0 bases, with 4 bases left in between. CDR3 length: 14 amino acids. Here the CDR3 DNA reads TGTGCCAGCAGCTTGGGCTATAGCAATCAGCCCCAGCATTTT. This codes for CASSLGYSNQPQHF. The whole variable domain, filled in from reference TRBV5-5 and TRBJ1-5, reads DAGVTQSPTHLIKTRGQQVTLRCSPISGHKSVSWYQQVLGQGPQFIFQYYEKEERGRGNFPDRFSARQFPNYSSELNVNALLLGDSALYLCASSLGYSNQPQHFGDGTRLSIL.

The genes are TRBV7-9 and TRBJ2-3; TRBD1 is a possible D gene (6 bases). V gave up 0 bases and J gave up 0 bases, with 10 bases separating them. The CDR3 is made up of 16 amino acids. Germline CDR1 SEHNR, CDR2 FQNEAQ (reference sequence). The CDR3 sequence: CASSLAGGSSTDTQYF. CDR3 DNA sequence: TGTGCCAGCAGCTTAGCAGGGGGTTCTAGCACAGATACGCAGTATTTT.

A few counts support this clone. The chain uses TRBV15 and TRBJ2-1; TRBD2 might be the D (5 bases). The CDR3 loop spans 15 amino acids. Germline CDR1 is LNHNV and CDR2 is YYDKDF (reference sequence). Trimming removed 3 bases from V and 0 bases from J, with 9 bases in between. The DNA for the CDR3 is TGTGCCACCAGCAGTGCTAGCTACTCCTACAATGAGCAGTTCTTC. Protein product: CATSSASYSYNEQFF.

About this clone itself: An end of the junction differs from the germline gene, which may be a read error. The CDR3 DNA follows: TGTGCCTGGAGTGTGACAGGGGGCGGGCAGTCCTTC. This encodes CAWSVTGGGQSF. The gene calls are TRBV30 and TRBJ2-7, with 10 bases matching TRBD1. CDR3 length: 12 residues. Per germline, CDR1 GTSNPN and CDR2 SVGIG (reference sequence). Looking up the rest from reference TRBV30 and TRBJ2-7 gives the full variable domain: SQTIHQWPATLVQPVGSPLSLECTVEGTSNPNLYWYRQAAGRGLQLLFYSVGIGQISSEVPQNLSASRPQDRQFILSSKKLLLSDSGFYLCAWSVTGGGQSFGPGTRLTVT.

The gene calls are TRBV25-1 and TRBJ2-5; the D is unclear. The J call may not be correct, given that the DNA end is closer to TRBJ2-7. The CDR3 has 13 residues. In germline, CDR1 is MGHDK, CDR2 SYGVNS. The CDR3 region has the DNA TGTGCCAGCAGTGAATATCCCAACTACGAGCAGTACTTC. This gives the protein CASSEYPNYEQYF.

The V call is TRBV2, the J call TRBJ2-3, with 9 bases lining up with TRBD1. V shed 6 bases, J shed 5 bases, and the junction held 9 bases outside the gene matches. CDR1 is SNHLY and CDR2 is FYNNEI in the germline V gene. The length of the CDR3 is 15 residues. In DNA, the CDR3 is TGTGCCAGCAGGACATCCGGGACAGGGCTAGATACGCAGTATTTT. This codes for CASRTSGTGLDTQYF.

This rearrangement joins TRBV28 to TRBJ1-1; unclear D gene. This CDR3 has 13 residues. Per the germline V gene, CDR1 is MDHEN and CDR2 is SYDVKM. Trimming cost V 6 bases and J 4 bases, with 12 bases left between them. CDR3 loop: CASRTDGLTEAFF. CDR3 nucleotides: TGTGCCAGCAGAACCGACGGACTCACTGAAGCTTTCTTT.

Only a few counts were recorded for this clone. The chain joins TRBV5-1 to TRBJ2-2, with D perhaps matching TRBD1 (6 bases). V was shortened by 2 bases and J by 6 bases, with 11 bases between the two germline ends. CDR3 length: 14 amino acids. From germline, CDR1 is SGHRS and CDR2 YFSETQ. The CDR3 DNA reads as TGCGCCAGCAGCTTAACAGGGTGGCCCGGGGAGCTGTTTTTT. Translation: CASSLTGWPGELFF. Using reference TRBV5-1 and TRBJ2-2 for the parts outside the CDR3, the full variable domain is KAGVTQTPRYLIKTRGQQVTLSCSPISGHRSVSWYQQTPGQGLQFLFEYFSETQRNKGNFPGRFSGRQFSNSRSEMNVSTLELGDSALYLCASSLTGWPGELFFGEGSRLTVL.

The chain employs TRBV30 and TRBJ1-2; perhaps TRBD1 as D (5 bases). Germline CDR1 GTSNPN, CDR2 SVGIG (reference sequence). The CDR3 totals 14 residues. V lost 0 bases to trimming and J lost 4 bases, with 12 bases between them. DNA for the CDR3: TGTGCCTGGAGTGTACCCGGGCAGGGCTATGGCTACACCTTC. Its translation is CAWSVPGQGYGYTF.

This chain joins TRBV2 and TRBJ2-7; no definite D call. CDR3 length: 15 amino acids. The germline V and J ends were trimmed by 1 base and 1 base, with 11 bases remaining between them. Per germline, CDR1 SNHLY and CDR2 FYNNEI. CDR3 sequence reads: CASSEVMGVSYEQYF. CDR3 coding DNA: TGTGCCAGCAGTGAAGTTATGGGCGTTTCCTACGAGCAGTACTTC.

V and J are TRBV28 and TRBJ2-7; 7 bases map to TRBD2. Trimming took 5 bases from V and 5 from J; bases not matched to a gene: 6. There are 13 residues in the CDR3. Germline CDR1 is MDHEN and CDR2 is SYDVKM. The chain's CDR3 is CASSLGLVHEQYF. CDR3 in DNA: TGTGCCAGCAGTCTCGGACTAGTCCACGAGCAGTACTTC.

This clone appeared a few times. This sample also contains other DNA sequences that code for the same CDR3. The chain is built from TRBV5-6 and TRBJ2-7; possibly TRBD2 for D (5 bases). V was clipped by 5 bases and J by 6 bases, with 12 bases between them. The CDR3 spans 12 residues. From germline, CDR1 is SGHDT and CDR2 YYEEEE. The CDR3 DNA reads TGTGCCAGCAGTCCGGGATCGGGCGAGCAGTACTTC. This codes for CASSPGSGEQYF.

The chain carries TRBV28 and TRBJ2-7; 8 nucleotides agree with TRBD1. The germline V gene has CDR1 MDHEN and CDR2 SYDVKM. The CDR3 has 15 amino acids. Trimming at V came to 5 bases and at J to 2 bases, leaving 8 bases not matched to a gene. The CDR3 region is CASSLGTGPPYEQYF. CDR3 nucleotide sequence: TGTGCCAGCAGTCTGGGGACAGGTCCACCCTACGAGCAGTACTTC.

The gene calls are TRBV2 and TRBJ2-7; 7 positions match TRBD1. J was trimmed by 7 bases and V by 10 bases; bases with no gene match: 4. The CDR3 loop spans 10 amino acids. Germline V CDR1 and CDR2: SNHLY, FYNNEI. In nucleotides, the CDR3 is TGTGCCATCCGACAGGGTGAGCAGTACTTC. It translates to CAIRQGEQYF.

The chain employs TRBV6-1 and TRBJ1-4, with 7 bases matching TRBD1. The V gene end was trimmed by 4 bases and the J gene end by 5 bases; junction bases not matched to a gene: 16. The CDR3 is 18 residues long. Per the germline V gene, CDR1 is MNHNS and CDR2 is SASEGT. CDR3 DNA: TGTGCCAGCAGTGCCCCGTGGGAAGAGGGGGCCGTAAATGAAAAACTGTTTTTT. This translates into CASSAPWEEGAVNEKLFF.

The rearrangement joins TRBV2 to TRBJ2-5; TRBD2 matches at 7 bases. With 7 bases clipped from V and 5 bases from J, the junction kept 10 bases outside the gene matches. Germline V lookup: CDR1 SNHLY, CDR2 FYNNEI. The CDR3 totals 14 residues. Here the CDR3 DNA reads TGTGCCAGCAACTGGGGGGGGGATGGGGAGACCCAGTACTTC. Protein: CASNWGGDGETQYF.

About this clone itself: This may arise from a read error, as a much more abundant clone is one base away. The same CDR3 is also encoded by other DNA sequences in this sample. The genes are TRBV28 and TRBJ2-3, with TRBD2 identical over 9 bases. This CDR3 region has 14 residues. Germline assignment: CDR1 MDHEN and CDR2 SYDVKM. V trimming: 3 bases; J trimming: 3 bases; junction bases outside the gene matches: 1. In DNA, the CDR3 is TGTGCCAGCAGTTTCCTAGCGGGGACAGATACGCAGTATTTT. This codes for CASSFLAGTDTQYF.

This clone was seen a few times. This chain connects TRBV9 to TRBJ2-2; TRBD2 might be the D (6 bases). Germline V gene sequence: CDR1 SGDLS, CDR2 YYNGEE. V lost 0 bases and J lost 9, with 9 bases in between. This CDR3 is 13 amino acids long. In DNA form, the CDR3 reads TGTGCCAGCAGCGTAGTAGGAGGGCGGGAGCTGTTTTTT. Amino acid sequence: CASSVVGGRELFF.

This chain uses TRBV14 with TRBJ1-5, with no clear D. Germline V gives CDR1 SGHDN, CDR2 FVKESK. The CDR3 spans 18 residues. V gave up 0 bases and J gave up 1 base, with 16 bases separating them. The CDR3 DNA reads TGTGCCAGCAGCCAAGATGCCTTTAGAGCTTTGAGCAATCAGCCCCAGCATTTT. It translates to CASSQDAFRALSNQPQHF.

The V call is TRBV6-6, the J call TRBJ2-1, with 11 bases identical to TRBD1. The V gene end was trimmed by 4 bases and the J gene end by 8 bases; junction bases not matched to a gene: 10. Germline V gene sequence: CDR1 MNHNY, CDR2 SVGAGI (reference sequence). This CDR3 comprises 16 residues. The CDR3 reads CASSFPRTGGIHEQFF. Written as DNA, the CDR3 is TGTGCCAGCAGTTTCCCTCGGACAGGGGGCATCCATGAGCAGTTCTTC.

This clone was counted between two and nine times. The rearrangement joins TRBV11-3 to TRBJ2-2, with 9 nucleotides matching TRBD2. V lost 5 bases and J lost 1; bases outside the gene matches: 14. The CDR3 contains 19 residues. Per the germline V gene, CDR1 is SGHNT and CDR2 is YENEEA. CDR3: CASSLGIGSSGGNTGELFF. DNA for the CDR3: TGTGCCAGCAGCCTGGGAATCGGGAGTAGCGGGGGGAACACCGGGGAGCTGTTTTTT.